This TCR beta chain stems from a study of blood T cells in healthy people across ages. Together with a sample-barcoded 5' primer, a J-beta primer mix was included in a second PCR lasting roughly 6 to 12 cycles. TCRdb independently ran MiXCR on the 5' RACE reads; one entry per CDR3 protein. The table has about 1 million distinct CDR3 sequences, over 35% seen once; the top ten hold around 18%. J lost 9 bases, V lost 1 base, and 5 bases had no gene match. The CDR3 contains 15 residues. The germline V gene encodes CDR1 SGHAT and CDR2 FQNNGV. V usage is TRBV11-2 and J usage is TRBJ2-1; 11 nucleotides align to TRBD2. Material: blood. The receptor was isolated from an older woman in good health. The CDR3 region has the DNA TGTGCCAGCAGCTTAGTTCTAGCGGGAGGAACTGAGCAGTTCTTC. Translation gives CASSLVLAGGTEQFF.